These 31 T cell receptor beta chains were all obtained from the same sample, sequenced in a study of cytomegalovirus exposure and HLA in healthy donors. Using immunoSEQ multiplex PCR, the repertoire was profiled, and TCRdb retains in-frame clones only, with some absent. The sample records about 260,000 clones, about nine tenths being singletons. Sequencing input: PBMCs. All receptors come from a woman in her twenties or thirties in good health and CMV-seronegative.

The chain combines TRBV7-3 with TRBJ2-1; 12 bases align to TRBD2. The junction had 4 bases not matched to a gene; V was cut back by 2 bases and J by 8 bases. Germline loops: CDR1 SGHTA, CDR2 FQGTGA. The CDR3 contains 15 residues. The chain's CDR3 is CASSLGTSGFDEQFF. CDR3 DNA sequence: TGTGCCAGCAGCTTAGGGACTAGCGGGTTTGATGAGCAGTTCTTC.

The rearrangement joins TRBV27 to TRBJ2-1; 14 bases agree with TRBD2. Looked up from germline, CDR1 is MNHEY and CDR2 is SMNVEV (reference sequence). Losses at the gene ends were 5 bases for V and 4 bases for J; bases not matched to a gene: 13. The CDR3 spans 19 residues. The CDR3 DNA reads as TGTGCCAGCAGTCCGACTAGCGGGAGGGTACACATGGCGTACAATGAGCAGTTCTTC. Protein sequence: CASSPTSGRVHMAYNEQFF.

The chain recombines TRBV9 with TRBJ1-1, with a tentative D call TRBD1 (5 bases). CDR3 length: 16 amino acids. Per the germline V gene, CDR1 is SGDLS and CDR2 is YYNGEE. V gave up 0 bases and J gave up 4 bases, with 16 bases separating them. The CDR3 DNA sequence: TGTGCCAGCAGCGTAGGGGGGACCCCCAGGCTCACTGAAGCTTTCTTT. Translating it yields CASSVGGTPRLTEAFF.

This clone was seen once. The chain joins TRBV18 to TRBJ2-1, with D perhaps given as TRBD1 or TRBD2 (5 bases each). Germline V gene sequence: CDR1 KGHSH, CDR2 LQKENI. The CDR3 is 13 residues long. Trimming pared 3 bases from V and 9 bases from J, leaving 12 bases between. The CDR3 region is CASSPAAGSEQFF. In DNA form, the CDR3 reads TGTGCCAGCTCACCCGCCGCAGGGAGTGAGCAGTTCTTC.

This chain connects TRBV7-8 to TRBJ2-3; D remains unclear. This CDR3 has 15 residues. Looked up from germline, CDR1 is SGHVS and CDR2 is FQNEAQ. Trimming stripped 3 bases from V and 6 bases from J, with 16 bases between. The CDR3 DNA sequence: TGTGCCAGCAGCTTGGTCTCTATGGAATCCGATACGCAGTATTTT. Residues: CASSLVSMESDTQYF.

This clone has only a few counts. CDR3 nucleotides: TGCGCCAGCAGTGAACTAGCGGGGTCCTACGAGCAGTACTTC. Encoded protein: CASSELAGSYEQYF. The chain carries TRBV10-1 and TRBJ2-7; 10 nucleotides align to TRBD2. The CDR3 length is 14 residues. In germline, CDR1 is WNHNN, CDR2 SYGVQD (reference sequence). V shed 3 bases and J 1 base; nucleotides not matched to a gene: 0.

Concerning this clone: Other DNA sequences in the same sample also yield this CDR3. The chain employs TRBV27 and TRBJ2-5; no reliable D call. Germline lookup yields CDR1 MNHEY and CDR2 SMNVEV (reference sequence). CDR3 length: 13 residues. The V end lost 0 bases, the J end lost 1 base, and 3 bases lay between the germline ends. CDR3 DNA sequence: TGTGCCAGCAGTTTATCCGCCCAAGAGACCCAGTACTTC. Its protein is CASSLSAQETQYF.

This rearrangement joins TRBV6-4 to TRBJ2-1; 8 bases are a match to TRBD2. The germline V gene has CDR1 MRHNA and CDR2 SNTAGT. V was pared by 5 bases and J by 6 bases, with 6 bases of the junction left unmatched. This CDR3 spans 14 amino acids. In DNA form, the CDR3 reads TGTGCCAGCAGTACTAGCGGTGGGGTCAATGAGCAGTTCTTC. Translated, it gives CASSTSGGVNEQFF.

This chain links TRBV19 with TRBJ2-7; TRBD1 matches 7 bases. Losses at the gene ends were 0 bases for V and 2 bases for J; bases not matched to a gene: 7. The V gene's germline CDR1 is LNHDA and CDR2 SQIVND (reference sequence). This CDR3 contains 16 residues. This CDR3 is CASSIDLQGSPYEQYF. CDR3 in DNA: TGTGCCAGTAGTATAGATCTACAGGGGTCCCCCTACGAGCAGTACTTC.

The table lists this clone with a few counts. J is TRBJ1-4 and V is TRBV19, with D perhaps TRBD1 (6 bases). Looked up from germline, CDR1 is LNHDA and CDR2 is SQIVND (reference sequence). The CDR3 is made up of 14 amino acids. V gave up 9 bases and J gave up 0 bases, with 11 bases separating them. CDR3: CASETGATNEKLFF. CDR3 DNA sequence: TGTGCCAGCGAGACAGGAGCAACTAATGAAAAACTGTTTTTT.

The CDR3 region has the DNA TGCGCCAGCAGCTTGGCGGTCAGCACTAGCGGGAGTGTGACCCAGTACTTC. Encoded protein: CASSLAVSTSGSVTQYF. V usage is TRBV5-1 and J usage is TRBJ2-5, with 11 bases that match TRBD2. Trimming took 0 bases from V and 7 from J; bases not matched to a gene: 11. The CDR3 has 17 residues. Germline V gene lookup returns CDR1 SGHRS and CDR2 YFSETQ.

The rearrangement uses TRBV29-1 and TRBJ2-7, with 14 bases aligning to TRBD2. CDR1 and CDR2 from the germline V gene are SQVTM and ANQGSEA. J was trimmed by 4 bases and V by 3 bases; bases with no gene match: 2. The CDR3 is 14 amino acids. For the CDR3, the DNA is TGCAGCGTTGAGGGGACTAGCGGGGGTTACGAGCAGTACTTC. Translating it yields CSVEGTSGGYEQYF.

This rearrangement joins TRBV28 to TRBJ1-3; tentative D call: TRBD1 (5 bases). Germline-derived CDR1 and CDR2 are MDHEN and SYDVKM. The V end was cut by 1 base, the J end by 2 bases, with 6 bases between. This CDR3 has 14 residues. The CDR3 loop reads CASSLSGAGNTIYF. In DNA form, the CDR3 reads TGTGCCAGCAGTTTATCGGGGGCTGGAAACACCATATATTTT.

Concerning this clone: Distinct nucleotide sequences in the sample also encode this CDR3. This chain joins TRBV19 and TRBJ1-5; possibly TRBD1 for D (5 bases). Germline-derived CDR1 and CDR2 are LNHDA and SQIVND (reference sequence). Trimming took off 3 bases at V and 7 bases at J, with 13 bases between the two ends. The CDR3 is made up of 14 amino acids. The DNA of the CDR3 is TGTGCCAGTAGTATTGAAGGGGCGGGCCAGCCCCAGCATTTT. Its protein is CASSIEGAGQPQHF.

The CDR3 DNA reads TGTGCCAGCAGTACCTTAGACAGGGTTGGGACAGATACGCAGTATTTT. Protein product: CASSTLDRVGTDTQYF. The chain is built from TRBV28 and TRBJ2-3; 7 nucleotides agree with TRBD1. This CDR3 is 16 amino acids long. Trimming at V came to 5 bases and at J to 3 bases, leaving 11 bases not matched to a gene. The germline CDR1 and CDR2 sequences are MDHEN and SYDVKM.

J is TRBJ2-2 and V is TRBV6-1; 12 positions agree with TRBD2. The germline V gene has CDR1 MNHNS and CDR2 SASEGT. The CDR3 is 15 amino acids. J was trimmed by 10 bases and V by 4 bases; bases with no gene match: 7. The CDR3: CASSGPRLAGVELFF. In DNA, the CDR3 is TGTGCCAGCAGTGGACCGCGACTAGCGGGAGTGGAGCTGTTTTTT.

The chain recombines TRBV7-9 with TRBJ2-1; the D call may be TRBD1 or TRBD2 (6 bases each). V was pared by 3 bases and J by 6 bases, with 12 bases between. The CDR3 loop spans 14 amino acids. Germline CDR1 reads SEHNR; CDR2 reads FQNEAQ (reference sequence). The CDR3 here is CASSFTGGLNEQFF. CDR3 DNA sequence: TGTGCCAGCAGCTTTACTGGGGGGCTCAATGAGCAGTTCTTC.

The chain links TRBV28 to TRBJ2-7; 14 bases fit TRBD2. The germline V gene encodes CDR1 MDHEN and CDR2 SYDVKM. Trimming at V came to 6 bases and at J to 2 bases, leaving 15 bases not matched to a gene. CDR3 length equals 19 residues. CDR3 in DNA: TGTGCCAGCAGCACTACCGGGACTAGCGGGAGTTTTTTCCCCTACGAGCAGTACTTC. This translates into CASSTTGTSGSFFPYEQYF.

This chain uses TRBV28 with TRBJ2-2; 11 positions match TRBD1. V gave up 6 bases and J gave up 7 bases; unmatched junction bases: 13. Germline loops: CDR1 MDHEN, CDR2 SYDVKM. CDR3 size: 17 residues. CDR3 residues: CASRLTPGQGDGGELFF. The CDR3, as DNA: TGTGCCAGCAGACTTACCCCGGGACAGGGGGACGGCGGGGAGCTGTTTTTT.

The V and J genes are TRBV19 and TRBJ1-4, with 7 bases fitting TRBD1. Germline V gives CDR1 LNHDA, CDR2 SQIVND (reference sequence). V was clipped by 7 bases and J by 8 bases; unmatched bases: 13. This CDR3 spans 15 amino acids. The CDR3 nucleotides are TGTGCCAGTACGGGGAGACAGGGCCGTCGGGAAAAACTGTTTTTT. Encoded protein: CASTGRQGRREKLFF.

The V call is TRBV29-1, the J call TRBJ2-5, with D hard to call. Per germline, CDR1 SQVTM and CDR2 ANQGSEA. With 2 bases removed from V and 5 bases from J, the gap between germline ends came to 12 bases. The CDR3 is made up of 13 amino acids. The DNA for the CDR3 is TGCAGCGTTGAAAGCTACGCCGGGGAGACCCAGTACTTC. This sequence encodes CSVESYAGETQYF.

The chain's CDR3 is CASSVTGMDNEKLFF. DNA for the CDR3: TGCGCCAGCAGCGTTACAGGGATGGATAATGAAAAACTGTTTTTT. The rearrangement links TRBV5-1 to TRBJ1-4; D is perhaps TRBD1 (6 bases). V shed 4 bases and J shed 4 bases, with 14 bases lying between them. The CDR3 totals 15 residues. Germline CDR1 and CDR2: SGHRS and YFSETQ.

CDR3 in amino acids: CASSLSGGLYSYEQYF. The CDR3 coding sequence is TGTGCCAGCAGTTTATCTGGGGGTCTCTACTCCTACGAGCAGTACTTC. V usage is TRBV27 and J usage is TRBJ2-7; tentatively, D is TRBD1 or TRBD2 (5 bases each). This CDR3 has 16 residues. Between the trimmed V and J ends, which lost 0 bases and 0 bases, there was a span of 12 bases. Per the germline V gene, CDR1 is MNHEY and CDR2 is SMNVEV (reference sequence).

V usage is TRBV6-6 and J usage is TRBJ1-5, with D perhaps TRBD1 (5 bases). V lost 8 bases and J 6 bases, leaving 14 bases between the germline ends. There are 13 residues in the CDR3. Germline V gene sequence: CDR1 MNHNY, CDR2 SVGAGI (reference sequence). In nucleotides, the CDR3 is TGTGCCAGCCTGGCGGGGGTTGCTCAGCCCCAGCATTTT. The encoded protein is CASLAGVAQPQHF.

This clone appeared a single time. The chain carries TRBV28 and TRBJ2-5; 9 positions agree with TRBD1. In germline, CDR1 is MDHEN, CDR2 SYDVKM. Unmatched junction bases numbered 12, after V lost 6 bases and J lost 7 bases. The CDR3 loop spans 15 amino acids. The CDR3 region has the DNA TGTGCCAGCAGCCTGGGACAGGGATTAGTTGGGACCCAGTACTTC. Encoded protein: CASSLGQGLVGTQYF.

CDR3 sequence (DNA): TGTGCCAGCAGCCAACTTTACAGGGACAGGGTAACCAATGAGCAGTTCTTC. It codes for CASSQLYRDRVTNEQFF. The J gene is TRBJ2-1, the V gene TRBV14, with TRBD1 matching over 9 bases. After removal of 2 bases from V and 6 bases from J, the junction contained 11 bases not matched to a gene. This CDR3 contains 17 residues. Germline V gene data show CDR1 as SGHDN and CDR2 as FVKESK.

The chain couples TRBV27 to TRBJ2-1; 16 bases map to TRBD2. The CDR3 covers 20 residues. Looked up from germline, CDR1 is MNHEY and CDR2 is SMNVEV (reference sequence). After removal of 6 bases from V and 8 bases from J, the junction contained 19 bases not matched to a gene. The CDR3, as DNA: TGTGCCAGCAGCGTGACCTGGGGACTAGCGGGAGGGAAGGGTACAGATGAGCAGTTCTTC. Residues: CASSVTWGLAGGKGTDEQFF.

The CDR3 coding sequence is TGTGCCAGCTCACCATACCCTCCGACGGACCTTAACTATGGCTACACCTTC. The encoded protein is CASSPYPPTDLNYGYTF. V usage is TRBV18 and J usage is TRBJ1-2; D not certain. Trimming left V 2 bases short and J 1 base short, with 17 bases between. Germline V gene sequence: CDR1 KGHSH, CDR2 LQKENI. The CDR3 consists of 17 residues.

The CDR3 sequence: CSVERLMQETQYF. The CDR3 nucleotides are TGCAGCGTTGAGCGTCTAATGCAAGAGACCCAGTACTTC. The chain carries TRBV29-1 and TRBJ2-5; D not certain. Trimming left V 3 bases short and J 2 bases short, with 10 bases between. This CDR3 contains 13 residues. Per the germline V gene, CDR1 is SQVTM and CDR2 is ANQGSEA. Looking up the rest from reference TRBV29-1 and TRBJ2-5 gives the full variable domain: SAVISQKPSRDICQRGTSLTIQCQVDSQVTMMFWYRQQPGQSLTLIATANQGSEATYESGFVIDKFPISRPNLTFSTLTVSNMSPEDSSIYLCSVERLMQETQYFGPGTRLLVL.

The V gene is TRBV7-9, the J gene TRBJ1-1; D is perhaps TRBD1 (6 bases). CDR1 is SEHNR and CDR2 is FQNEAQ in the germline V gene (reference sequence). The V end was cut by 1 base, the J end by 0 bases, with 15 bases between. CDR3 size: 17 residues. The CDR3, as DNA: TGTGCCAGCAGCTTAGGACAGGCGGGCCCCATGAACACTGAAGCTTTCTTT. Translated: CASSLGQAGPMNTEAFF.

V usage is TRBV9 and J usage is TRBJ1-4; tentatively, D is TRBD1 (5 bases). The CDR3 spans 19 residues. The V end lost 3 bases, the J end lost 1 base, and 22 bases lay between the germline ends. Germline loops: CDR1 SGDLS, CDR2 YYNGEE. The CDR3 loop is CASSAGVGGVGETNEKLFF. CDR3 nucleotides: TGTGCCAGCAGCGCCGGGGTTGGGGGAGTTGGTGAAACTAATGAAAAACTGTTTTTT. The whole variable domain, filled in from reference TRBV9 and TRBJ1-4, reads DSGVTQTPKHLITATGQRVTLRCSPRSGDLSVYWYQQSLDQGLQFLIQYYNGEERAKGNILERFSAQQFPDLHSELNLSSLELGDSALYFCASSAGVGGVGETNEKLFFGSGTQLSVL.